These T cell receptor beta chains were read from a single sample in a study of shared clonotypes between healthy human individuals. Libraries were prepared by immunoSEQ multiplex PCR; TCRdb keeps only in-frame clonotypes and omits some of them. Here the sample spans 630,000 or so clones, 95% to 98% being singletons. The specimen sequenced was naive CD8+ T cells sorted from blood. These receptors originate from a man aged 30 to 39 in good health. The conserved cysteine and the conserved F or W are not part of the CDR3 here. Fields, in order: clone size, J gene, V gene, CDR3 protein. A clone size is listed for some rows: how often the clone was seen (once, few, many), or a class if it is expanded.

abundance: NA
j_gene: TRBJ2-7
v_gene: TRBV23-1
CDR3aa: ASSQSKGGSKYEQY

abundance: NA
j_gene: TRBJ1-1
v_gene: TRBV5-1
CDR3aa: ASSLVFQGAAEAF

abundance: NA
j_gene: TRBJ2-7
v_gene: TRBV7-6
CDR3aa: ASSSGTVGDEQY

abundance: NA
j_gene: TRBJ1-5
v_gene: TRBV9
CDR3aa: ASSSDGSNQPQH

abundance: once
j_gene: TRBJ1-1
v_gene: TRBV28
CDR3aa: ASSFIPGRNTEAF

abundance: NA
j_gene: TRBJ2-7
v_gene: TRBV5-1
CDR3aa: ASSLVFRGTEDEQY

abundance: NA
j_gene: TRBJ2-6
v_gene: TRBV5-1
CDR3aa: ASSLGLRREAGANVLT

abundance: NA
j_gene: TRBJ1-1
v_gene: TRBV27
CDR3aa: ASSLGAGGHTEAF

abundance: NA
j_gene: TRBJ2-7
v_gene: TRBV7-9
CDR3aa: ASRRSGGGNEQY

abundance: NA
j_gene: TRBJ2-1
v_gene: TRBV27
CDR3aa: ASSQGVSPYNEQF

abundance: NA
j_gene: TRBJ2-7
v_gene: TRBV11-2
CDR3aa: ASSSLTGFYEQY

abundance: NA
j_gene: TRBJ1-4
v_gene: TRBV7-8
CDR3aa: ASSLGAATNEKLF

abundance: NA
j_gene: TRBJ2-3
v_gene: TRBV15
CDR3aa: ATSTTGTSGRASTDTQY

abundance: NA
j_gene: TRBJ2-7
v_gene: TRBV7-8
CDR3aa: ASRPGLAGNRAGDEQY

abundance: NA
j_gene: TRBJ2-1
v_gene: TRBV18
CDR3aa: ASSPVAYNEQF

abundance: NA
j_gene: TRBJ2-1
v_gene: TRBV5-1
CDR3aa: ASSLAAGLPYNEQF

abundance: NA
j_gene: TRBJ2-2
v_gene: TRBV11-3
CDR3aa: ASSSRKGFGELF

abundance: NA
j_gene: TRBJ2-1
v_gene: TRBV7-2
CDR3aa: ASSLGAGAMLANEQF

abundance: NA
j_gene: TRBJ2-7
v_gene: TRBV27
CDR3aa: ASSQDRVLLYEQY

abundance: NA
j_gene: TRBJ1-5
v_gene: TRBV27
CDR3aa: ASTEAGSSEPQH

abundance: NA
j_gene: TRBJ2-1
v_gene: TRBV4-1
CDR3aa: ASSGLAGGGVEQF

abundance: NA
j_gene: TRBJ2-7
v_gene: TRBV9
CDR3aa: ASSSTSGSSYEQY

abundance: NA
j_gene: TRBJ2-7
v_gene: TRBV29-1
CDR3aa: SVEGTSDTYEQY

abundance: NA
j_gene: TRBJ1-1
v_gene: TRBV28
CDR3aa: ASRNDREMNTEAF

abundance: NA
j_gene: TRBJ2-7
v_gene: TRBV19
CDR3aa: ASRNRDRDYEQY

abundance: NA
j_gene: TRBJ1-1
v_gene: TRBV29-1
CDR3aa: SVVIAEGEAF

abundance: NA
j_gene: TRBJ1-1
v_gene: TRBV2
CDR3aa: ASSDSVTF

abundance: NA
j_gene: TRBJ2-7
v_gene: TRBV9
CDR3aa: ASSPTVGESYEQY

abundance: NA
j_gene: TRBJ2-7
v_gene: TRBV28
CDR3aa: ASSSPANIHYEQY

abundance: once
j_gene: TRBJ1-2
v_gene: TRBV7-9
CDR3aa: ASRPPGPEAGYT

abundance: NA
j_gene: TRBJ2-1
v_gene: TRBV7-2
CDR3aa: ASSLPETSGSNNEQF

abundance: few
j_gene: TRBJ1-4
v_gene: TRBV27
CDR3aa: ASSSRPGAEGEKLF

abundance: NA
j_gene: TRBJ1-1
v_gene: TRBV28
CDR3aa: ASSPRTTRNTEAF

abundance: NA
j_gene: TRBJ2-1
v_gene: TRBV7-8
CDR3aa: ASSLGQGAWYNEQF

abundance: NA
j_gene: TRBJ2-1
v_gene: TRBV6-5
CDR3aa: ASSYVATVGNEQF

abundance: NA
j_gene: TRBJ2-1
v_gene: TRBV29-1
CDR3aa: SVTGTIYNEQF

abundance: NA
j_gene: TRBJ1-5
v_gene: TRBV27
CDR3aa: ASMWAGGDQPQH

abundance: NA
j_gene: TRBJ1-5
v_gene: TRBV23-1
CDR3aa: ASSRLDRGEDQPQH

abundance: once
j_gene: TRBJ1-1
v_gene: TRBV7-9
CDR3aa: ASSSPAGHVEAF

abundance: NA
j_gene: TRBJ2-1
v_gene: TRBV4-3
CDR3aa: ASSQSRGRAAGEQF